This T cell receptor beta chain is from a study of CD8+ T cells in alopecia areata. Looking at the study overall: The study gave treated patients oral tofacitinib at 5 to 10 mg twice daily. Treated patients' severity was scored by percentage of affected scalp area. The duration of tofacitinib was 6 to 18 months, with 6 months off drug afterward.

Treatment of the sample: oral pan-JAK inhibitor, 5-10 mg twice daily. CDR1 SNHLY and CDR2 FYNNEI come from the germline V gene. The CDR3 spans 16 residues. V lost 4 bases to trimming and J lost 10 bases; unmatched junction nucleotides: 16. Once RNA had been extracted, it was reverse transcribed into cDNA to act as the sequencing template. Clones were sequenced by immunoSEQ multiplex PCR, and TCRdb holds only the in-frame ones, with some missing. The sample holds some 170,000 clones, approximately 53% seen once. Study results and caveats: Expanded CD8+ clones among the top 100, and scalp clonality, were significantly decreased by tofacitinib.

This clone has just a few counts. What it binds is not known. The sequencing used CD8+ T cells sorted from blood, collected at week 24, from a patient treated with tofacitinib. The source of this sequence is a human donor with alopecia areata. The chain couples TRBV2 to TRBJ2-1, with TRBD1 matching over 7 bases. For the CDR3, the DNA is TGTGCCAGCAGTGCACGAACCGGGACAGTTGCTCCGGAGCAGTTCTTC. This gives the protein CASSARTGTVAPEQFF.